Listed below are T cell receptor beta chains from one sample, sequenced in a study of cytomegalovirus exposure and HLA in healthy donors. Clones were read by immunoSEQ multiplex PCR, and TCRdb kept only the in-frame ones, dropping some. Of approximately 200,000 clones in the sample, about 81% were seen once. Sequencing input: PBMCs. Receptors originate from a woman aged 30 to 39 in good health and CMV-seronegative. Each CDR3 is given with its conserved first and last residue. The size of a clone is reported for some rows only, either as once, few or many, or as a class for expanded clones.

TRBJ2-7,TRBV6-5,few,CASISGGRGEQYF
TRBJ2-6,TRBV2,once,CARGDYGSGANVLTF
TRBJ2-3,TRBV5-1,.,CASSLSGEDTQYF
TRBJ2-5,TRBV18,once,CASSPVMTGVGETQYF
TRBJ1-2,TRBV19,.,CASSIGGGYGYTF
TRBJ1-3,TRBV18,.,CASSPRKAGANGNTIYF
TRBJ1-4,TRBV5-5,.,CASSLVPGNGNEKLFF
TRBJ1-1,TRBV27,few,CASSPPTDRVEAFF
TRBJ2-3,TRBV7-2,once,CASSPWPGLVADTQYF
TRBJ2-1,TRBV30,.,CAWGGLAGGRRTNEQFF
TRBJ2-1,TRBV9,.,CASSAGQPSYNEQFF
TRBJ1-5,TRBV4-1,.,CASSPGGRSSNQPQHF
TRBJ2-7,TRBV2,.,CASNLAGSYEQYF
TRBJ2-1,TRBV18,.,CASSQQKWTSGYSEQFF
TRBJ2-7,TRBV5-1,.,CASSLDSLSKEQYF
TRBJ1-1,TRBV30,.,CAWSVVGGFNTEAFF
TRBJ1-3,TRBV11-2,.,CASSLGAGTRFSGNTIYF
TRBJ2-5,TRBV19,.,CASSIGRSTFDQETQYF
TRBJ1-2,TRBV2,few,CASSGTVADGYTF
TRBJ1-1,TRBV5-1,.,CASSPDRVYSEAFF
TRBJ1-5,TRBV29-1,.,CSVEMGVGNQPQHF
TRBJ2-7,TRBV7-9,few,CASSPTGVRSYEQYF
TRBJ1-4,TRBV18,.,CASSRQGPTNEKLFF
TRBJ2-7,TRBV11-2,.,CASSFPSNEQYF
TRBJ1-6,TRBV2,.,CASGSVRVYNSPLHF
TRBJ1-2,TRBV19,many,CASRPGQGNYGYTF
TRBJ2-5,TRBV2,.,CASSAGTVQETQYF
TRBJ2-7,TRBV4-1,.,CASSGGTGGAEQYF